This T cell receptor (beta chain) was retrieved from a study of T-cell reconstitution after alpha-beta-depleted transplantation in children (dated by TCRdb to about 2016). Describing the broader study: T-cell immune reconstitution after TCRalphabeta/CD19-depleted allogeneic hematopoietic cell transplantation in children was quantitatively tracked in the study by means of TCR repertoire profiling. Summary of the overall study and its limitations: The apparently early alphabetaT-cell count recovery about two months after transplant was reportedly dependent on only several hundred rapidly expanded clones derived from non-depleted graft cells. Hyperexpanded clone frequencies declined over subsequent months; after one year, T-cell counts and TCRbeta diversity were mostly attributed to newly produced T cells. In some patients, the high TCRbeta diversity seen at day 60 was put down to recipient T cells and intrathymic progenitors that had survived conditioning.

From the cysteine through the phenylalanine, the CDR3 covers 13 amino acids. Kept here is only the CDR3 DNA, which spans 39 bases and is read in frame from base 1. V is shortened by 3 bases, J by 7 bases, and the region joining them spans 10 bases. What this sample's treatment or condition label stands for: allogeneic hematopoietic cell transplantation with graft depleted of TCRalphabeta T cells and CD19 B cells. Transplant recipients were children who received TCRalphabeta/CD19-depleted allogeneic hematopoietic cell grafts. Receptors were amplified or captured by PCR. Sequencing instrument: Illumina HiSeq 2500. Molecular barcoding was employed in the preparation of TCR libraries, with unique molecular identifiers being used to normalize TCRbeta repertoire quantification. In TCRdb, the public reads were trimmed at Q25 with fastp and aligned with MiXCR, with productive beta chains retained. Rows are unified per CDR3 protein, each entry keeping the most common DNA and genes. The sample yields about 980,000 distinct CDR3 sequences; about 26% were counted once. The ten largest account for roughly 28% of the sample.

As for this clonotype: The antigen it binds to is not known. No qualities accompany the bases; no much larger clone lies one base away.

The sequence came from a boy younger than two who had a stem cell transplant for SCID, so the T cells may come from the graft donor. Sample: PBMCs, mostly from graft donor cells, taken 360 days after TCRalphabeta/CD19-depleted stem cell transplant. The chain is made from TRBV12-3 or TRBV12-4 and TRBJ1-5, and TRBD1 may be the D gene, going by 5 matching bases. The CDR3 protein sequence reads: CASSFQGRQPQHF. The DNA is TGTGCCAGCAGTTTCCAGGGAAGGCAGCCCCAGCATTTT.